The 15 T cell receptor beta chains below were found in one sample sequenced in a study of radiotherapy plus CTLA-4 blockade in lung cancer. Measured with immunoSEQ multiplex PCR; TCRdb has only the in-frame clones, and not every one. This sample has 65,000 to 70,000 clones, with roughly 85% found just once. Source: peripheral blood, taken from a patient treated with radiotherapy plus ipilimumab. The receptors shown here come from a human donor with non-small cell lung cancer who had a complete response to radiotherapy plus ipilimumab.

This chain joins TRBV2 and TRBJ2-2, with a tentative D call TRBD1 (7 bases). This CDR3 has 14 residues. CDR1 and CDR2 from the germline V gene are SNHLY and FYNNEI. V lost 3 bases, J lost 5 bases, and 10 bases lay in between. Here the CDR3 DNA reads TGTGCCAGCAGTGACAGGGGGGAAACCGGGGAGCTGTTTTTT. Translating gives CASSDRGETGELFF. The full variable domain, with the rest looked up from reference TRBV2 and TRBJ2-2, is EPEVTQTPSHQVTQMGQEVILRCVPISNHLYFYWYRQILGQKVEFLVSFYNNEISEKSEIFDDQFSVERPDGSNFTLKIRSTKLEDSAMYFCASSDRGETGELFFGEGSRLTVL.

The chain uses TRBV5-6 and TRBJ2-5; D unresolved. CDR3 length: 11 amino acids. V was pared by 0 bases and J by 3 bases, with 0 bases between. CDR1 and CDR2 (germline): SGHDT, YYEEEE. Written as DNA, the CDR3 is TGTGCCAGCAGCTTGGAAGAGACCCAGTACTTC. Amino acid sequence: CASSLEETQYF. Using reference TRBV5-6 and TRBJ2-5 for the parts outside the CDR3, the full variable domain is DAGVTQSPTHLIKTRGQQVTLRCSPKSGHDTVSWYQQALGQGPQFIFQYYEEEERQRGNFPDRFSGHQFPNYSSELNVNALLLGDSALYLCASSLEETQYFGPGTRLLVL.

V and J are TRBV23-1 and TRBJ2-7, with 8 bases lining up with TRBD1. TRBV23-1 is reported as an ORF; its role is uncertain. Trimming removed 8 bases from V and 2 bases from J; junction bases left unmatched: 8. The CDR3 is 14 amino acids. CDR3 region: CASLGSGQAYEQYV. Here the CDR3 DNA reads TGCGCCAGCCTTGGGTCGGGACAGGCCTACGAGCAGTACGTC.

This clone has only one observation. The DNA of the CDR3 is TGTGCCAGCAGCACCGGGACCTACAATGAGCAGTTCTTC. Its protein product is CASSTGTYNEQFF. J is TRBJ2-1 and V is TRBV5-4; perhaps TRBD2 as D (5 bases). Germline CDR1 SGHNT, CDR2 YYREEE (reference sequence). This CDR3 is built from 13 residues. Trimming pared 4 bases from V and 2 bases from J, leaving 7 bases between.

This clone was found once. The CDR3 protein is CASSLGRGSYEQYF. CDR3 bases: TGTGCCAGCAGCTTGGGCAGGGGGTCCTACGAGCAGTACTTC. The J gene is TRBJ2-5, the V gene TRBV7-2; 7 bases agree with TRBD1. The J call is in doubt because the DNA end fits TRBJ2-7 better. Germline V lookup: CDR1 SGHTA, CDR2 FQGNSA. This CDR3 is built from 14 residues.

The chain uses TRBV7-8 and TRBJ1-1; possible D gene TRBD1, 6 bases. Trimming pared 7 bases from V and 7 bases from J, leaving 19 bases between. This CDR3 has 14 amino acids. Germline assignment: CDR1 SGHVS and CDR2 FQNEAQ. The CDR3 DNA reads TGTGCCAGCATGGTGGGGGGAAAGGGGGTTGAAGCTTTCTTT. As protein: CASMVGGKGVEAFF.

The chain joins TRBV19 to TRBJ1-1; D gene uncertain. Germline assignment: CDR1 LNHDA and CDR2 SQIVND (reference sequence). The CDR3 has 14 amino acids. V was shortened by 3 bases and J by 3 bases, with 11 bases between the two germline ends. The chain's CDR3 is CASSILAGDTEAFF. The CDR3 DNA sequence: TGTGCCAGTAGTATTCTCGCGGGAGACACTGAAGCTTTCTTT.

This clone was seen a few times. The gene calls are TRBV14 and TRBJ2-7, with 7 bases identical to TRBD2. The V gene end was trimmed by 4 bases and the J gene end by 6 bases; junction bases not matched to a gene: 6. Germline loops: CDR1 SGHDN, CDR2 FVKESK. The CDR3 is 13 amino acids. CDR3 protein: CASSPEWGGEQYF. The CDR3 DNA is TGTGCCAGCAGCCCCGAGTGGGGGGGCGAGCAGTACTTC.

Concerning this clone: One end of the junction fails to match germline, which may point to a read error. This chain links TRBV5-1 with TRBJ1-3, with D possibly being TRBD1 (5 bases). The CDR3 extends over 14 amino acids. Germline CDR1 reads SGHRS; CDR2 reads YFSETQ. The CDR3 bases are TGCGCCGGCAGCACGACAGACTCTGGAAACACCATATATTTT. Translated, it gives CAGSTTDSGNTIYF.

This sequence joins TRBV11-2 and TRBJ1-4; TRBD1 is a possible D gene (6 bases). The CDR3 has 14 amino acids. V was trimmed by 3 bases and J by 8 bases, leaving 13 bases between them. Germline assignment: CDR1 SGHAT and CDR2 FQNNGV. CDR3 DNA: TGTGCCAGCAGCTTCAACAGGGTAGGAGAAAAACTGTTTTTT. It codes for CASSFNRVGEKLFF.

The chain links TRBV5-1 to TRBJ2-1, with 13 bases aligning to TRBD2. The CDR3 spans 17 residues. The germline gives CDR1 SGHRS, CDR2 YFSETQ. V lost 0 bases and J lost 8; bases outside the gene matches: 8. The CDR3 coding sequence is TGCGCCAGCAGCTTGGGCGTTACTAGCGGGAGGGCCCATGAGCAGTTCTTC. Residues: CASSLGVTSGRAHEQFF.

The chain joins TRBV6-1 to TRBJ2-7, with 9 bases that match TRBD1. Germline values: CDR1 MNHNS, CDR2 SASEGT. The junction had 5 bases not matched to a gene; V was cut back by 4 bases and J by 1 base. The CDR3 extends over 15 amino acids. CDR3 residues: CASSVQGAGSYEQYF. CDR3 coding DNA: TGTGCCAGCAGTGTACAGGGGGCGGGTTCCTACGAGCAGTACTTC.

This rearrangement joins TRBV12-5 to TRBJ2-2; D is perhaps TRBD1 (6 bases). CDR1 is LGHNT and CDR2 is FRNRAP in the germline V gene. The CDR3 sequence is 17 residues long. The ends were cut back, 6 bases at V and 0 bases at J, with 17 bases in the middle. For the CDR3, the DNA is TGTGCTAGTGGACCAACCGGGTGGGGGCCGAACACCGGGGAGCTGTTTTTT. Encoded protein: CASGPTGWGPNTGELFF.

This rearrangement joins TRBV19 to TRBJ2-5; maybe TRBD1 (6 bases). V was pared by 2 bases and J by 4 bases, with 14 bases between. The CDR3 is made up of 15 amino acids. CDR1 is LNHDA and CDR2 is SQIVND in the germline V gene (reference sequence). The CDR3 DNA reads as TGTGCCAGTAGTATATCGAGGGGACAAATAGAGACCCAGTACTTC. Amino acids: CASSISRGQIETQYF.

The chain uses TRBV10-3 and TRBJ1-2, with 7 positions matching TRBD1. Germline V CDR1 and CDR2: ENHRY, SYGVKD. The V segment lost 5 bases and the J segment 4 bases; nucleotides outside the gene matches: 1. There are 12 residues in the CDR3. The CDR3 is CAISPGGYGYTF. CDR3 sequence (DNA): TGTGCCATCAGTCCAGGGGGCTATGGCTACACCTTC.